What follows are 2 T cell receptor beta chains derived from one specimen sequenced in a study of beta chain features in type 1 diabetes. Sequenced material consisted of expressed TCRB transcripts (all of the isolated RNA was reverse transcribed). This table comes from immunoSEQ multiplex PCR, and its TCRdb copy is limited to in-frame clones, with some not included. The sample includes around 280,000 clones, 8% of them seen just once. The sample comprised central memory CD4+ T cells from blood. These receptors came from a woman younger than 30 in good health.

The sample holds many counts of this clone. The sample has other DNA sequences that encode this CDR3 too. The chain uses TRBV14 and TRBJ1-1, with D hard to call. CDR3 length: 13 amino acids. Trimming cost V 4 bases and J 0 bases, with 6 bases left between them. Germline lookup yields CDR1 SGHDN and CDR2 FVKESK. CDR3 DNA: TGTGCCAGCAGCCTTGGATTGAACACTGAAGCTTTCTTT. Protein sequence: CASSLGLNTEAFF. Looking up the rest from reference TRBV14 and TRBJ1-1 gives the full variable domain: EAGVTQFPSHSVIEKGQTVTLRCDPISGHDNLYWYRRVMGKEIKFLLHFVKESKQDESGMPNNRFLAERTGGTYSTLKVQPAELEDSGVYFCASSLGLNTEAFFGQGTRLTVV.

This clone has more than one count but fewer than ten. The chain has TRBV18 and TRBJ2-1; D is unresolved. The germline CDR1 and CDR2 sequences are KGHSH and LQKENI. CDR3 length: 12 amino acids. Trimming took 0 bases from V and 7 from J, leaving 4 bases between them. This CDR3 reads CASSPPFNEQFF. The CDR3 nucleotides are TGTGCCAGCTCACCACCGTTTAATGAGCAGTTCTTC.